The present T cell receptor (beta chain) was sequenced within a study of shared clonotypes between healthy human individuals (TCRdb year 2020). As for the study more broadly: A few men and a couple of women, aged 18 to 49 years, made up the cohort. Blood TCR repertoires of five healthy adults were deeply sequenced to estimate repertoire size and the extent of clonotype sharing between individuals. Different laboratories and diverse techniques were used to prepare libraries and sequence TCR repertoires, to increase sequencing depth and limit assay-specific biases. Leukapheresis yielded between about 0.85 and 10 billion PBMCs per donor. For each donor, three plates each were used for CD4 naive and CD4 memory, two plates were used for CD8 naive, and one plate was used for CD8 memory. Here is what the overall study found, with its caveats: Naive subsets generally had larger estimated clonotype richness than memory subsets. Sampling was limited to blood, and TCR repertoires in tissue likely differ from TCR repertoires in blood. Rarefaction of sorted-subset datasets indicated incomplete sequencing despite the large sequencing depth. Based on pairwise subsampling, the degree of clonotype sharing among donors was expected to be affected by sequencing depth. Roughly 5% of naive CD4, 3.5% of naive CD8, 2.3% of memory CD4, and more than 0.35% of memory CD8 clonotypes were shared across a handful of donors. Compared with non-shared clonotypes, the clonotypes found in all four sorted-subset donors had higher generation probabilities. The small number of donors limited the genetic and exposure-history diversity represented.

A note on this clone: Its specific antigen is unknown. Base qualities are not at hand, and no much larger clone is one base apart.

Using the deep immunoSEQ assay, TCR CDR3 regions were amplified from genomic DNA by multiplex PCR. Extracted genomic DNA from each cell subset was spread evenly across all wells of several immunoSEQ 96-well plates, with each plate serving as a replicate. Each replicate PCR for sorted subsets received around 0.2 ug genomic DNA, equal to tens of thousands of T cell genomes. Purified libraries were quantified with a Qubit 3.0 fluorometer, sized on a Bioanalyzer 2100, and re-quantified with the KAPA Library Quantification kit. Every immunoSEQ 96-well plate was sequenced on a separate single-read 150-cycle Illumina NextSeq 550 flow cell. From the authors' description of their analysis: Because the immunoSEQ output held only junctional sequences and lacked quality scores, the filtering could not match the filtering applied to full-length reads. To assign V/J genes and CDR3, sequences were annotated using PyIR, a Python wrapper for IgBLAST v1.9, with IMGT germline references. Reads with weak V/J assignments (E-value above 1e-6), missing CDR3, stop codons, out-of-frame junctions, or ambiguous translated residues were removed. V3J clonotypes were defined as sequences sharing an identical inferred V gene, J gene, and CDR3 amino acid sequence. Percentage overlap between repertoires was computed as shared unique clonotypes divided by the size of the smaller repertoire. Richness of each repertoire was evaluated using RTK rarefaction, the Chao1 estimator, and Recon v2.1 estimates of unobserved clonotypes. OLGA was used to compute generation probabilities for all TCRbeta clonotypes that the gDNA method yielded from a few donors. TCRdb holds this immuneACCESS table with in-frame rearrangements only. Some clones are missing; in checked studies, unresolved V genes explain under half, and the rest has no known cause. V, J and clone size are those of that table, while D and trimming were read from the DNA. The sample table contains around 2.1 million clones; only one count was recorded for more than 85% of them. Roughly 1.8% of the sample belongs to the ten largest clones.

V drops 6 bases and J drops 4 bases, leaving 12 bases in between. The CDR3 numbers 13 residues from cysteine through phenylalanine. This entry keeps only the CDR3 DNA: 39 bases, framed from base 1. CDR1 MNHEY and CDR2 SMNVEV were looked up in the germline V gene (reference sequence). CD8 naive samples were CD45RO-negative cells positively selected for CCR7, giving a CD45RA+CCR7+ population that excluded TemRA cells. Donors were healthy HIV-negative adults with no recently reported acute infections or vaccinations. Every donor was a Caucasian adult living in Nashville, Tennessee, USA. Blood was obtained by leukapheresis, after which PBMCs were separated by Ficoll-Histopaque density gradient centrifugation and cryopreserved in liquid nitrogen vapor phase. Purity and quantity of every magnetically sorted T cell population were checked by analytical flow cytometry. Genomic DNA was isolated from every sorted fraction and measured by UV absorbance on a Nanodrop 2000c.

The chain was built from TRBV27 and TRBJ1-2; the D gene is not confidently resolved. Sequenced sample: naive CD8+ T cells from PBMCs. The sample's cell subset or site label, decoded: CD45RA+CCR7+. This receptor was obtained from a man aged 18 to 29 in good health. Some clones in this sample may be carry-over from other donors' samples. CDR3 region: CASSYHRSYGYTF. The nucleotide sequence reads TGTGCCAGCAGCTACCATCGGTCCTATGGCTACACCTTC.